This TCR beta chain stems from a study of T cell responses to AZD1222 COVID-19 vaccine. Broader study findings: Just a handful of AZD1222 recipients tested seropositive at baseline. Reports say nearly half of spike-specific TCRs go after unmutated variant regions. Spike-specific TCR breadth and depth went up after people got two AZD1222 doses. Donors were mostly white British, more females; clonal diversity possibly underestimated.

Of note for this clone: Its antigen remains unknown.

With 3 bases removed from V and 9 bases from J, the gap between germline ends came to 15 bases. This CDR3 is built from 14 residues. Germline CDR1 reads ENHRY; CDR2 reads SYGVKD. The protocol was immunoSEQ multiplex PCR, while the TCRdb copy is restricted to in-frame clones and leaves out a portion. Of 140,000 to 150,000 clones listed, just over 90% are singletons. The material was peripheral blood, obtained on day 0 of AZD1222 vaccination. The chain links TRBV10-3 to TRBJ1-3; D gene unclear. The sequence was collected from an adult in good health. The CDR3 DNA reads TGTGCCATCAGTGACAGGAGAAGTGGAGTCACCATATATTTT. This codes for CAISDRRSGVTIYF.